This is a list of T cell receptor beta chains from one sample in a study of spatial heterogeneity in lung cancer. MiXCR, applied by TCRdb to the 5' RACE reads, yields one record per CDR3 protein. This repertoire shows around 23,000 distinct CDR3 sequences, about 4.5% found once; its top ten account for less than 35%. The input for sequencing was PBMCs, taken at surgery. The origin of the receptors is a male donor with early-stage non-small cell lung cancer. CDR3s include the opening cysteine and the closing phenylalanine or tryptophan. Each record gives: D gene, clone size, J gene, V gene, CDR3 protein, CDR3 DNA. A D gene is named only where the DNA matches it firmly. Rows may omit the clone size; those that give it use once, few, many or a size class.

>NA|many|TRBJ2-1|TRBV5-4
CASSLAFNEQFF
TGTGCCAGCAGCTTGGCCTTCAATGAGCAGTTCTTC
>NA|NA|TRBJ2-1|TRBV20-1
CSARGIRTGREVSYNEQFF
TGCAGTGCTAGAGGTATACGGACGGGACGGGAAGTATCCTACAATGAGCAGTTCTTC
>NA|many|TRBJ1-1|TRBV12-3/TRBV12-4
CASSWTPGTEAFF
TGTGCCAGCAGTTGGACGCCGGGAACTGAAGCTTTCTTT
>TRBD1|many|TRBJ1-5|TRBV6-5
CASSYSGTGGGQPQHF
TGTGCCAGCAGTTATTCCGGGACAGGGGGAGGTCAGCCCCAGCATTTT
>NA|many|TRBJ2-7|TRBV28
CASSSPPSEPYF
TGTGCCAGCAGTAGTCCTCCTAGCGAACCGTACTTC
>NA|many|TRBJ2-1|TRBV20-1
CSARPGYNEQFF
TGCAGTGCTAGACCCGGTTACAATGAGCAGTTCTTC
>NA|many|TRBJ2-1|TRBV10-3
CAISLGAEREQFF
TGTGCCATCAGTCTGGGGGCGGAGAGGGAGCAGTTCTTC
>NA|many|TRBJ2-1|TRBV24-1
CATSDSGRDNNEQFF
TGTGCCACCAGTGATAGTGGGAGGGACAACAATGAGCAGTTCTTC
>TRBD2|many|TRBJ2-7|TRBV4-2
CASRPTSGSYEQYF
TGTGCCAGCAGACCTACTAGCGGGAGTTACGAGCAGTACTTC
>TRBD2|many|TRBJ2-1|TRBV20-1
CSAGGIAGYNEQFF
TGCAGTGCGGGAGGGATAGCGGGGTACAATGAGCAGTTCTTC
>NA|many|TRBJ1-1|TRBV7-9
CASSLTGTGATEAFF
TGTGCCAGCAGCCTAACCGGGACTGGGGCCACTGAAGCTTTCTTT
>TRBD1|many|TRBJ1-5|TRBV20-1
CSARDPKTGNQPQHF
TGCAGTGCTAGAGATCCTAAGACAGGGAATCAGCCCCAGCATTTT
>TRBD1|many|TRBJ2-3|TRBV19
CASRPGQVADTQYF
TGTGCCAGTAGGCCGGGACAGGTTGCAGATACGCAGTATTTT
>TRBD1|many|TRBJ1-1|TRBV3-1
CASSPRGYLRNTEAFF
TGTGCCAGCAGCCCCAGGGGGTATCTACGGAACACTGAAGCTTTCTTT
>NA|many|TRBJ2-7|TRBV28
CASSTGFYEQYF
TGTGCCAGCTCAACAGGGTTCTACGAGCAGTACTTC
>NA|many|TRBJ1-5|TRBV7-6
CASSLPGNQPQHF
TGTGCCAGCAGCTTACCTGGGAATCAGCCCCAGCATTTT
>NA|many|TRBJ1-1|TRBV15
CATSTYTEAFF
TGTGCCACCAGCACCTACACTGAAGCTTTCTTT
>TRBD2|many|TRBJ2-3|TRBV6-5
CASRSLAGTDTQYF
TGTGCCAGCAGGAGTCTAGCGGGAACAGATACGCAGTATTTT
>NA|NA|TRBJ1-1|TRBV6-1
CASSARDNHNTEAFF
TGTGCCAGCAGTGCAAGGGACAATCATAACACTGAAGCTTTCTTT
>NA|many|TRBJ2-6|TRBV5-1
CASSLETVLYSGANVLTF
TGCGCCAGCAGCTTGGAGACAGTGCTATACTCTGGGGCCAACGTCCTGACTTTC
>TRBD2|many|TRBJ2-7|TRBV5-4
CASSKGPGGPNEQYF
TGTGCCAGCAGCAAGGGTCCGGGAGGGCCCAACGAGCAGTACTTC
>NA|many|TRBJ2-5|TRBV5-8
CARGKGSGVQETQYF
TGTGCCAGGGGGAAGGGAAGCGGAGTCCAAGAGACCCAGTACTTC
>NA|many|TRBJ2-1|TRBV24-1
CATSRVEEQFF
TGTGCCACCAGCAGGGTGGAAGAGCAGTTCTTC
>TRBD1|many|TRBJ1-4|TRBV7-9
CASSRTGGDEKLFF
TGTGCCAGCAGCCGGACAGGCGGGGATGAAAAACTGTTTTTT
>TRBD1|NA|TRBJ2-6|TRBV7-3
CASSEQGAAGANVLTF
TGTGCCAGCAGCGAACAGGGGGCTGCTGGGGCCAACGTCCTGACTTTC
>NA|many|TRBJ2-1|TRBV19
CASQGRTQGNEQFF
TGTGCCTCACAGGGCAGAACACAGGGTAATGAGCAGTTCTTC
>TRBD2|many|TRBJ2-1|TRBV24-1
CATSVSGSRWNEQFF
TGTGCCACCAGTGTTAGCGGGAGTAGGTGGAATGAGCAGTTCTTC
>NA|many|TRBJ2-5|TRBV6-6
CASSRSRGTLGETQYF
TGTGCCAGCAGTCGCAGTCGCGGCACCCTGGGGGAGACCCAGTACTTC
>NA|many|TRBJ1-2|TRBV7-3
CASSLMGPTEPYGYTF
TGTGCCAGCAGCTTAATGGGACCGACAGAGCCCTATGGCTACACCTTC
>NA|many|TRBJ2-3|TRBV28
CASLAVSTDTQYF
TGTGCCAGTTTAGCGGTTAGCACAGATACGCAGTATTTT
>TRBD2|many|TRBJ2-7|TRBV6-2/TRBV6-3
CASSYSTGTSALREQYF
TGTGCCAGCAGTTACTCGACCGGGACTAGCGCTCTTCGCGAGCAGTACTTC
>NA|medium-sized|TRBJ2-4|TRBV10-3
CAISESTDSLAKNIQYF
TGTGCCATCAGTGAGTCCACGGACAGCCTAGCCAAAAACATTCAGTACTTC
>NA|many|TRBJ2-2|TRBV4-3
CASSPRGTGRNTGELFF
TGCGCCAGCAGCCCCCGAGGAACAGGGAGGAACACCGGGGAGCTGTTTTTT
>NA|many|TRBJ1-1|TRBV7-9
CASSLASRAGITEAFF
TGTGCCAGCAGCTTAGCGAGCAGGGCGGGTATCACTGAAGCTTTCTTT
>NA|many|TRBJ1-6|TRBV7-9
CASSSWNGLNSPLHF
TGTGCCAGCAGTTCCTGGAATGGATTGAATTCACCCCTCCACTTT
>NA|NA|TRBJ2-5|TRBV29-1
CSSSAPGSLAETQYF
TGCAGCTCGTCTGCCCCAGGAAGCCTGGCAGAGACCCAGTACTTC
>TRBD1|few|TRBJ1-3|TRBV11-3
CASSQEGALSGNTIYF
TGTGCCAGCAGCCAAGAGGGGGCCCTCTCTGGAAACACCATATATTTT
>NA|many|TRBJ2-1|TRBV20-1
CSASSVSPRNEQFF
TGCAGTGCCAGTAGCGTTTCCCCCAGGAATGAGCAGTTCTTC
>TRBD2|many|TRBJ2-2|TRBV11-2
CASRKGLAQNTGELFF
TGTGCCAGCAGAAAGGGACTAGCGCAAAACACCGGGGAGCTGTTTTTT
>TRBD2|many|TRBJ2-7|TRBV7-8
CASSSESRLAGYEQYF
TGTGCCAGCAGCTCAGAATCAAGACTAGCGGGGTACGAGCAGTACTTC
>NA|many|TRBJ1-1|TRBV2
CASSQYDRFTEAFF
TGTGCCAGCAGTCAATACGACAGATTCACTGAAGCTTTCTTT
>TRBD1|many|TRBJ2-1|TRBV7-2
CASSLGGGQGNEQFF
TGTGCCAGCAGCTTAGGAGGGGGACAGGGTAATGAGCAGTTCTTC
>NA|many|TRBJ2-3|TRBV15
CATSLPPEYTQYF
TGTGCCACCAGCCTACCCCCGGAATATACGCAGTATTTT
>NA|many|TRBJ2-3|TRBV6-2/TRBV6-3
CASSLDRTFSSSDTQYF
TGTGCCAGCAGTTTGGACCGGACTTTTTCGAGCTCAGATACGCAGTATTTT
>TRBD1|many|TRBJ2-7|TRBV6-2/TRBV6-3
CASSHTLGTGVYEQYF
TGTGCCAGCAGTCACACCCTGGGGACAGGGGTCTACGAGCAGTACTTC
>TRBD1|many|TRBJ2-7|TRBV6-1
CASSPRTGQTYEQYF
TGTGCCAGCAGTCCTCGGACAGGTCAAACCTACGAGCAGTACTTC
>TRBD1|many|TRBJ2-1|TRBV5-1
CASSLDSGGYNEQFF
TGCGCCAGCAGCTTGGACTCAGGGGGTTACAATGAGCAGTTCTTC
>NA|many|TRBJ1-2|TRBV20-1
CSASGRLDYRYTF
TGCAGTGCTTCAGGGCGTTTGGACTATCGCTACACCTTC
>NA|NA|TRBJ1-5|TRBV4-1
CASSQTPGTPNQPQHF
TGCGCCAGCAGCCAAACACCCGGGACACCCAATCAGCCCCAGCATTTT
>NA|few|TRBJ2-1|TRBV6-1
CASSEAGPDGNEQFF
TGTGCCAGCAGTGAAGCCGGACCCGATGGGAATGAGCAGTTCTTC
>NA|many|TRBJ2-7|TRBV7-2
CASGEGPGVYF
TGTGCCAGCGGGGAAGGACCCGGGGTGTACTTC
>TRBD1|many|TRBJ1-2|TRBV28
CASSSLTGGLLRGYTF
TGTGCCAGCAGTTCCCTGACAGGGGGCCTGCTTAGGGGCTACACCTTC
>NA|many|TRBJ1-5|TRBV12-3/TRBV12-4
CASRRDTLNQPQHF
TGTGCCAGCAGGCGGGACACCTTGAATCAGCCCCAGCATTTT
>NA|NA|TRBJ1-1|TRBV27
CASSPRDTLLTFF
TGTGCCAGCAGTCCCCGGGACACCCTCCTGACTTTCTTT